This is a list of T cell receptor beta chains from one sample in a study of CD8+ T cells in alopecia areata. The repertoire was sequenced with immunoSEQ multiplex PCR; TCRdb's copy has only in-frame clones and lacks some. The table lists about 200,000 clones, 50% to 60% of them singletons. The sample consisted of CD4+ T cells sorted from blood, taken at week 0. The receptors shown here come from a human donor with alopecia areata. CDR3s include the opening cysteine and the closing phenylalanine or tryptophan. The D gene is left open where the match is weak.

d_call: .
v_call: TRBV5-4
cdr3_aa: CASSRGGNEKLFF

d_call: .
v_call: TRBV20-1
cdr3_aa: CSARGYTF

d_call: .
v_call: TRBV9
cdr3_aa: CASSVAQSYTF

d_call: TRBD1
v_call: TRBV5-1
cdr3_aa: CASSWGQEDEQYF

d_call: .
v_call: TRBV5-1
cdr3_aa: CASSLARDYGYTF

d_call: .
v_call: TRBV7-8
cdr3_aa: CASSSREDNSYEQYF

d_call: .
v_call: TRBV6-1
cdr3_aa: CASSEEWRDEQYF

d_call: .
v_call: TRBV5-1
cdr3_aa: CASSLGGVDQPQHF

d_call: TRBD1
v_call: TRBV30
cdr3_aa: CAWSHRGLFNQPQHF

d_call: .
v_call: TRBV5-1
cdr3_aa: CASSLSGGSSYEQYF

d_call: .
v_call: TRBV25-1
cdr3_aa: CASTDNIRRTEAFF

d_call: .
v_call: TRBV5-1
cdr3_aa: CASSPGPTTDTQYF

d_call: .
v_call: TRBV7-9
cdr3_aa: CASTSAGGGTTEAFF

d_call: TRBD2
v_call: TRBV5-4
cdr3_aa: CASSQILAAQETQYF

d_call: .
v_call: TRBV15
cdr3_aa: CATSRDDPSAAHTQYF

d_call: .
v_call: TRBV10-3
cdr3_aa: CAIMGAGYGYTF

d_call: .
v_call: TRBV30
cdr3_aa: CAWSEQTGTEAFF

d_call: .
v_call: TRBV5-1
cdr3_aa: CASSLLADTQYF

d_call: TRBD1
v_call: TRBV7-2
cdr3_aa: CASSRDRGEAQHF

d_call: TRBD2
v_call: TRBV5-1
cdr3_aa: CASSPIAGGAYNEQFF

d_call: TRBD2
v_call: TRBV7-9
cdr3_aa: CASSVHLGLAGAGANVLTF

d_call: .
v_call: TRBV4-1
cdr3_aa: CASSQVTGQETQYF

d_call: TRBD1
v_call: TRBV29-1
cdr3_aa: CSVGGKGADEQYF